This TCR beta chain was recovered during a study of blood T cells in healthy people across ages. A second PCR of roughly 7 to 11 cycles used a sample-barcoded 5' primer and a J-beta primer mix. A minimum of 2.5 million CDR3-containing paired-end reads was obtained for each sample. TCRdb redid the calling of the 5' RACE reads with MiXCR, one entry per CDR3 protein. This sample yields around 1.5 million distinct CDR3 sequences, of which approximately 42% are seen a single time; 7.9% belongs to the top ten. The CDR3 has 15 residues. V was cut by 5 bases and J by 2 bases, with 15 bases left in between. CDR1 is MDHEN and CDR2 is SYDVKM in the germline V gene.

The rearrangement joins TRBV28 to TRBJ1-2; D is unresolved. The clonotype was recovered from a woman between 18 and 29 years old in good health. Specimen: blood. DNA of the CDR3: TGTGCCAGCAGTCTGAGTTTGTTATCCAACTATGGCTACACCTTC. As protein: CASSLSLLSNYGYTF.